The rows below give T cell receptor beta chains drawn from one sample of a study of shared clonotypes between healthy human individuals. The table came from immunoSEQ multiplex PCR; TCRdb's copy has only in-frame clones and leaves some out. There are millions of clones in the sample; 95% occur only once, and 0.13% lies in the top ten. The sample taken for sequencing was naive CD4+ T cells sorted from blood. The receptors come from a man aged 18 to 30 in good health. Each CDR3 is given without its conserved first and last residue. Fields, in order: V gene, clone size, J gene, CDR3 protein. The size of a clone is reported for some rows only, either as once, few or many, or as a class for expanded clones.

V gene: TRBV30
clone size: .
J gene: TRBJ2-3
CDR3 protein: AWSATRADTQY

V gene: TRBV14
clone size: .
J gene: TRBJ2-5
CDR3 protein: ASSQGSGRHLETQY

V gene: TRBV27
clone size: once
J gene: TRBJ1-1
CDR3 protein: ASSPGRTSGTEAF

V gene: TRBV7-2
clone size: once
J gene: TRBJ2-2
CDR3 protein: ASSLLGQNTGELF

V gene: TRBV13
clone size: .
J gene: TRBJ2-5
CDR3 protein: ASSLSGQGAIKTQY

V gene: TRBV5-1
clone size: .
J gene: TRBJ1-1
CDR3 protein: ASSLAGLWGNTEAF

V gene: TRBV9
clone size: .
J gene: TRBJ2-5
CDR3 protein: ASSVEVISQETQY

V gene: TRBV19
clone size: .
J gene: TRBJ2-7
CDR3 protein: ASSSDGPRTSYEQY

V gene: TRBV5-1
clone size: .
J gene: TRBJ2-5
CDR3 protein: ASSLVDRRETQY

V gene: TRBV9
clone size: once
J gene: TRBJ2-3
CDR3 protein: ASSLLSGDTQY

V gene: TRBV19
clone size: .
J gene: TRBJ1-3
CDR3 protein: ASSADYSGNTIY

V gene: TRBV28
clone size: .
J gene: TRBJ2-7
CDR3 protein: ASSPTDRGGYEQY

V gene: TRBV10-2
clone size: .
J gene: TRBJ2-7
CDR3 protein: ASSESPGTYEQY

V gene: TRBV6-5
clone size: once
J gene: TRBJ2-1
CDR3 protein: ASSLSGGGYNEQF

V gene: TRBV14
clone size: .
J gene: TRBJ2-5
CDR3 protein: ASSQVRPSGTETQY

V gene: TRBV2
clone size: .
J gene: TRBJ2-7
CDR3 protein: ASSPDRGLHYEQY

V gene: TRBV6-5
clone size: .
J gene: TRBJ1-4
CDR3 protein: ASSLTGGAGEKLF

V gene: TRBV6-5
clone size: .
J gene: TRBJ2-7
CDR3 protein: ASSSIQGAAEQY

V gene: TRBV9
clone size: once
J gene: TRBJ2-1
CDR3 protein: ASSVGAGGYNEQF

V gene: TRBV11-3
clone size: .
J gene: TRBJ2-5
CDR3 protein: ASSSARDGETQY

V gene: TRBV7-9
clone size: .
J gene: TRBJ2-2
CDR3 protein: ASSLGQGLVTGELF

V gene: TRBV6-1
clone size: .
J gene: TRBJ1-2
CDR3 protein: ASSVSGLGDT

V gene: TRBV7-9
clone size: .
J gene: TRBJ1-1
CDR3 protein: ASSPDRVNTEAF

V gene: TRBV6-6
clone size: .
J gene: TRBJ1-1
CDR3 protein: ASSYRGWTEAF

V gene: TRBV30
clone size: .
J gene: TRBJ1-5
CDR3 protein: AWSASSNQPQH

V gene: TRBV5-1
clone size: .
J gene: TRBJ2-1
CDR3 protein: ASSLGQTSYNEQF

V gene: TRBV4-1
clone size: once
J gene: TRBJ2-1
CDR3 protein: ASSQLAGALYNEQF

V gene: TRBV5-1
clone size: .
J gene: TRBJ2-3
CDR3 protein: ASSFRTGTDTQY